A selection of T cell receptor beta chains follows, all from one sample in a study of cytomegalovirus exposure and HLA in healthy donors. TCRdb's copy holds only in-frame clones and misses some; the assay was immunoSEQ multiplex PCR. The sample carries more than 150,000 clones, more than 85% recorded once. The sequencing sample was made of PBMCs. The origin of the receptors is a girl less than two years old in good health and CMV-seronegative. Each CDR3 is given with its conserved first and last residue.

V	J	CDR3
TRBV19	TRBJ2-3	CASSISVQGPDTQYF
TRBV18	TRBJ1-2	CASSPTPGTGDEYGYTF
TRBV30	NA	CAWDPGTGYEQYF
TRBV5-1	TRBJ2-5	CASSLDPAGLQETQYF
TRBV27	TRBJ2-5	CASSLGSPEAGETQYF
TRBV10-1	TRBJ2-6	CAPKEAGGANVLTF
TRBV7-9	TRBJ1-1	CASSNPAVGMNTEAFF
TRBV5-1	TRBJ1-2	CASSSYRDRAGYTF
TRBV7-6	TRBJ1-1	CASSLSGMNTEAFF
TRBV13	TRBJ2-3	CASSLKTGKRTDTQYF